These T cell receptor beta chains were read from a single sample in a study of blood T cell repertoires in COVID-19. Assay: immunoSEQ multiplex PCR; the TCRdb copy retains only in-frame clones and omits some. The table shows around 130,000 clones, with over 65% occurring only once. The specimen sequenced was peripheral blood. The receptors here all came from a man between 60 and 75 years old with acute or convalescent COVID-19. CDR3s include the opening cysteine and the closing phenylalanine or tryptophan. The D gene is left open where the match is weak. The listing skips clone size in some rows; elsewhere it reads once, few, many or a size class.

TGTGCCAGCAGTCTGGACAGGTTCGGCAATCAGCCCCAGCATTTT	CASSLDRFGNQPQHF	NA	TRBD1	15	TRBV2	TRBJ1-5
TGTGCCAGCAGTACCCACGGGACTAGTTCATTCAATGAGCAGTTCTTC	CASSTHGTSSFNEQFF	NA	TRBD2	16	TRBV28	TRBJ2-1
TGTGCCAGCAGCTCGAGCCCGCCTGCTGACAATGAGCAGTTCTTC	CASSSSPPADNEQFF	NA	NA	15	TRBV3-1/TRBV3-2	TRBJ2-1
TGTGCCAGCAGCCAAAGTCGTCGGACAGGGGGAACGGGGGGCTACACCTTC	CASSQSRRTGGTGGYTF	NA	TRBD1	17	TRBV4-2	TRBJ1-2
TGCGCCAGCAGCCAGGGTAGACTAGCGGGCTCCTACAATGAGCAGTTCTTC	CASSQGRLAGSYNEQFF	once	TRBD2	17	TRBV4-1	TRBJ2-1
TGCGCCAGCAGCTTAGGAGCGGGAACCTACAATGAGCAGTTCTTC	CASSLGAGTYNEQFF	NA	TRBD2	15	TRBV5-1	TRBJ2-1
TGCGCCAGTAGACAGGGCGCTGAAGCTTTCTTT	CASRQGAEAFF	NA	TRBD1	11	TRBV5-1	TRBJ1-1
TGTGCCAGCAGGCGACAGGGGGAATTCGGCTACACCTTC	CASRRQGEFGYTF	few	TRBD1	13	TRBV28	TRBJ1-2
TGTGCCAGCAGCAAGGGAAGACAGGGAACCTACAATGAGCAGTTCTTC	CASSKGRQGTYNEQFF	NA	TRBD1	16	TRBV2	TRBJ2-1
TGTGCCAGCAGTTTGTGGGGCCTCAATTCACCCCTCCACTTT	CASSLWGLNSPLHF	NA	NA	14	TRBV28	TRBJ1-6
TGTGCCAGCAGCAGGGGTGAAAGGGGCTACACCTTC	CASSRGERGYTF	NA	NA	12	TRBV12-3/TRBV12-4	TRBJ1-2
TGCAGCGTTGAGACTCGGCAGCCCAGAGGACTTACCTACGAGCAGTACTTC	CSVETRQPRGLTYEQYF	NA	NA	17	TRBV29-1	TRBJ2-7
TGTGCCAGCATCCCCGATGTGCTTACAGGGCCTACTTGGACCGGGGAGCTGTTTTTT	CASIPDVLTGPTWTGELFF	once	NA	19	TRBV5-8	TRBJ2-2
TGTGCCAGCAGCCCCCCCGGACTAGCGGGAGTCGGGGAGCTGTTTTTT	CASSPPGLAGVGELFF	NA	TRBD2	16	TRBV7-2	TRBJ2-2
TGTGCCAGCAGCCAAGATATCGGCACAGATACGCAGTATTTT	CASSQDIGTDTQYF	NA	NA	14	TRBV3-1/TRBV3-2	TRBJ2-3
TGTGCCAGCAGTTTGACACCATATGGCTACACCTTC	CASSLTPYGYTF	NA	NA	12	TRBV28	TRBJ1-2
TGTGCCAGCAGTTCACCGCGTCGGGGGGAGCTGTTTTTT	CASSSPRRGELFF	NA	NA	13	TRBV6-6	TRBJ2-2
TGTGCCAGTCGATTTCTGGGGCCAAACTATGGCTACACCTTC	CASRFLGPNYGYTF	NA	NA	14	TRBV5-6	TRBJ1-2
TGTGCCAGCAGCCAAGAAATGACAGGCACCTACAATGAGCAGTTCTTC	CASSQEMTGTYNEQFF	NA	NA	16	TRBV4-2	TRBJ2-1
TGTGCCAGCAGTTTGGAACAGTGGAATTCACCCCTCCACTTT	CASSLEQWNSPLHF	NA	NA	14	TRBV27	TRBJ1-6
TGTGCCAGCAGCCTGGTATGGCGGGAGGGCCGTAGGTACGAGCAGTACTTC	CASSLVWREGRRYEQYF	NA	TRBD2	17	TRBV28	TRBJ2-7
TGTGCCACCAGCTCTCAAGACTGGGGAGAGACGCAGTATTTT	CATSSQDWGETQYF	NA	NA	14	TRBV24-1	TRBJ2-3
TGTGCCAGCAGCGGCAGCGGGAGGGCCGGAATCGGGGAGCTGTTTTTT	CASSGSGRAGIGELFF	NA	TRBD2	16	TRBV9	TRBJ2-2
TGTGCCAGCATGCAGGGCTCCCCTTTCTACGAGCAGTACTTC	CASMQGSPFYEQYF	NA	NA	14	TRBV28	TRBJ2-7
TGCGCCAGCAGCGCCTCCGGGACAGGGGGCGAAGAGACCCAGTACTTC	CASSASGTGGEETQYF	NA	TRBD1	16	TRBV4-1	TRBJ2-5
TGTGCCATCAGTCAAGGAGTGGGCAGGGCCATCTACGAGCAGTACTTC	CAISQGVGRAIYEQYF	NA	NA	16	TRBV10-3	TRBJ2-7
TGTGCCAGCAGTTCCCAGGGTACCGCAGATACGCAGTATTTT	CASSSQGTADTQYF	NA	NA	14	TRBV28	TRBJ2-3
TGTGCCAGTAGAGGACAGGTTAATGAGCAGTTCTTC	CASRGQVNEQFF	NA	TRBD1	12	TRBV19	TRBJ2-1
TGTGCCAGCAGCCCAATAGGCGGGGGTTACCAAGAGACCCAGTACTTC	CASSPIGGGYQETQYF	NA	TRBD2	16	TRBV11-2	TRBJ2-5
TGTGCCAGCTCACCAATCAACGGGATAGGATCGGATACGGATGGCTACACCTTC	CASSPINGIGSDTDGYTF	NA	NA	18	TRBV18	TRBJ1-2
TGTGCCAGCAGTTCTACGGGGAGGGTTCAGTACTTC	CASSSTGRVQYF	NA	TRBD2	12	TRBV28	TRBJ2-7
TGTGCCAGCAGTTTAACGGGATTGTACGAGCAGTACTTC	CASSLTGLYEQYF	NA	NA	13	TRBV28	TRBJ2-7
TGTGCCAGCGGAGACAGTCCCCACGAGCAGTACTTC	CASGDSPHEQYF	NA	NA	12	TRBV28	TRBJ2-7
TGCAGTGCCAGTGGGCCGCGGGAGGAAGGGGGTCACTACAATGAGCAGTTCTTC	CSASGPREEGGHYNEQFF	few	TRBD2	18	TRBV20-1	TRBJ2-1
TGTGCCAGCAGCCAAGACATCATCTCTGGAAACACCATATATTTT	CASSQDIISGNTIYF	once	NA	15	TRBV4-2	TRBJ1-3
TGTGCCAGCAGCCGACAGGGCCGAGGCTCCTACAATGAGCAGTTCTTC	CASSRQGRGSYNEQFF	NA	TRBD1	16	TRBV6-2/TRBV6-3	TRBJ2-1
TGTGCCAGCAGCTTATTTCAACAGCTGAACACCGGGGAGCTGTTTTTT	CASSLFQQLNTGELFF	NA	NA	16	TRBV7-3	TRBJ2-2
TGTGCCAGCAGTCTCGCGGGCGGGAGGTGGGATGAGCAGTTCTTC	CASSLAGGRWDEQFF	NA	TRBD2	15	TRBV7-2	TRBJ2-1
TGTGCCAGCAGCGGACACGCGGAGACCCAGTACTTC	CASSGHAETQYF	once	NA	12	TRBV6-2/TRBV6-3	TRBJ2-5
TGCAGCGTTGGGGGAGGGACTAGCGGCTACAATGAGCAGTTCTTC	CSVGGGTSGYNEQFF	NA	TRBD2	15	TRBV29-1	TRBJ2-1
TGTGCCAGCAGACTTTATTACGAGCAGTACTTC	CASRLYYEQYF	NA	NA	11	TRBV7-2	TRBJ2-7
TGTGCCAGCAGTCCCACAGGGCGCGAGCAGTACTTC	CASSPTGREQYF	NA	NA	12	TRBV6-6	TRBJ2-7
TGTGCCAGCAGACGGACAGGGGGCAATGAGCAGTTCTTC	CASRRTGGNEQFF	NA	TRBD1	13	TRBV28	TRBJ2-1
TGTGCCAGCTCCTATGGAGCGGGAGGGCCCGGCAATGAGCAGTTCTTC	CASSYGAGGPGNEQFF	once	TRBD2	16	TRBV9	TRBJ2-1
TGTGCCAGCAGCTTAGAGGGCAGGGGCCGACCGAGCCAAGAGACCCAGTACTTC	CASSLEGRGRPSQETQYF	once	NA	18	TRBV7-9	TRBJ2-5
TGTGCCAGCTCACCGGATAGACACGACAATGAGCAGTTCTTC	CASSPDRHDNEQFF	NA	NA	14	TRBV18	TRBJ2-1
TGTGCCAGCAGCCCATTTTGGACAGGGTGGAACTATGGCTACACCTTC	CASSPFWTGWNYGYTF	NA	TRBD1	16	TRBV5-6	TRBJ1-2
TGTGCCAGCAAATTAGAGGACAGGGGTGAAAAACTGTTTTTT	CASKLEDRGEKLFF	NA	TRBD1	14	TRBV27	TRBJ1-4